The 16 T cell receptor delta chains below were found in one sample sequenced in a study of gamma-delta T cells after stem cell transplantation. TCRdb reanalyzed the RT-PCR reads using CATT. The sample yields around 1,700 delta-chain clones, almost 4.5% seen once. The sequenced sample was gamma-delta T cells. The origin of the receptors is a human donor. It is not recorded whose cells these are; they may come from a transplant donor.

This clone is termed medium-sized. The J gene is TRDJ1, the V gene TRDV2; the match to TRDD3 covers 7 bases. This CDR3 contains 15 residues. From germline, CDR1 is GEAIGNYY and CDR2 EKD. The V segment lost 3 bases and the J segment 2 bases; nucleotides outside the gene matches: 8. The CDR3, as DNA: TGTGCCTGTGACCCCCTGGGGGGGCTTACCGATAAACTCATCTTT. Protein: CACDPLGGLTDKLIF.

This clone is deemed medium-sized. The chain is built from TRDV2 and TRDJ3; TRDD2 agrees at 9 bases. The CDR3 extends over 24 amino acids. From germline, CDR1 is GEAIGNYY and CDR2 EKD. Trimming removed 1 base from V and 0 bases from J; junction bases left unmatched: 21. Written as DNA, the CDR3 is TGTGCCTGTGACACGACTCCTTCCTACGGGCCTAGGGGCCCCAGCTCCTGGGACACCCGACAGATGTTTTTC. It encodes CACDTTPSYGPRGPSSWDTRQMFF.

A word on this clone: A far bigger clonotype differs at one base, so this is likely a read error. The sample contains more than one DNA sequence encoding this CDR3. This chain joins TRDV2 and TRDJ1; 10 positions match TRDD3. Germline loops: CDR1 GEAIGNYY, CDR2 EKD. With V trimmed by 3 bases and J by 11 bases, 14 bases remained unmatched. The CDR3 has 15 residues. The CDR3 here is CACDSVGDTEAKLIF. The CDR3 coding sequence is TGTGCCTGTGACTCCGTGGGGGATACCGAGGCAAAGCTCATCTTT.

This clone has just a few counts. A far larger clone is one nucleotide away, so this likely arose from a read error. J is TRDJ1 and V is TRDV2, with unresolved D. The CDR3 is made up of 15 amino acids. Germline loops: CDR1 GEAIGNYY, CDR2 EKD. The CDR3 DNA reads as TGTGCCTGTGGCACCGTTGGGTCGAAAGGTGGTAAACTCATCTTT. This gives the protein CACGTVGSKGGKLIF.

In regard to this clone: The amino acid sequence in TCRdb belongs to a much larger clone and departs from this DNA's translation at residue 8, likely a sequencing read error; the sequence shown is translated from the DNA. This chain joins TRDV1 and TRDJ1; TRDD3 matches at 8 bases. The CDR3 sequence is 22 residues long. Germline V gives CDR1 TSWWSYY, CDR2 QGS. J lost 5 bases, V lost 4 bases, and 30 bases had no gene match. This CDR3 is CALGGPPPYSWGTQLTLDKLIF. DNA of the CDR3: TGTGCTCTTGGGGGGCCTCCTCCCTATAGCTGGGGGACGCAACTTACCCTGGATAAACTCATCTTT.

V gene TRDV1 combines with J gene TRDJ1; possibly TRDD2 or TRDD3 for D (8 bases each). The germline V gene encodes CDR1 TSWWSYY and CDR2 QGS. This CDR3 contains 19 residues. Deletions cut 2 bases from V and 8 bases from J, with 30 bases between. The CDR3 reads CALGESVAFLRVLGVKLIF. The DNA of the CDR3 is TGTGCTCTTGGGGAATCCGTGGCCTTCCTAAGAGTACTGGGGGTCAAACTCATCTTT.

Turning to this clone: The protein TCRdb gives is from a much larger clone and does not agree with this DNA's translation at residue 8, likely a read error; the protein shown here comes from the DNA. The CDR3, as DNA: TGTGCCTGTGACACGGTCGGGGTCTCACGGGGCGATAAACTCATCTTT. Translating gives CACDTVGVSRGDKLIF. The gene calls are TRDV2 and TRDJ1; D remains ambiguous. The V gene lost 1 base and the J gene lost 4 bases, with 18 bases spanning the gap. The CDR3 extends over 16 amino acids. From germline, CDR1 is GEAIGNYY and CDR2 EKD.

This clone was found a few times. A read error is likely here: a far larger clone is one base away. The V call is TRDV2, the J call TRDJ1, with D possibly being TRDD3 (6 bases). The germline CDR1 and CDR2 sequences are GEAIGNYY and EKD. The CDR3 is 14 amino acids. The CDR3 DNA follows: TGTGCCTGTGACACCGTCGGGGGGACCGATAATCTCATCTTT. It yields the protein CACDTVGGTDNLIF.

In regard to this clone: This CDR3 is also generated by other DNA sequences in the sample. V usage is TRDV2 and J usage is TRDJ1, with TRDD3 matching over 8 bases. V lost 4 bases and J lost 0; bases outside the gene matches: 12. Germline-derived CDR1 and CDR2 are GEAIGNYY and EKD. The CDR3 is 17 amino acids. CDR3 DNA: TGTGCCTGTGATCGTTTACTGGGGGCTCAGTACACCGATAAACTCATCTTT. Protein product: CACDRLLGAQYTDKLIF.

With respect to this clone: The translation of this DNA and the TCRdb protein of a much larger clone differ at residue 11, probably owing to a read error; the protein shown here is translated from the DNA. The chain employs TRDV2 and TRDJ3; D ambiguous. Germline-derived CDR1 and CDR2 are GEAIGNYY and EKD. CDR3 length equals 18 residues. V shed 0 bases and J shed 5 bases, with 16 bases lying between them. The CDR3 sequence: CACDTLSGSSRDTRQMFF. CDR3 nucleotide sequence: TGTGCCTGTGACACCTTAAGTGGGAGTTCCCGGGACACCCGACAGATGTTTTTC.

As for this clone: A single base separates this from a much larger clone, so it may be a read error. The V and J genes are TRDV2 and TRDJ3; 7 positions match TRDD3. Germline V lookup: CDR1 GEAIGNYY, CDR2 EKD. The CDR3 has 20 amino acids. The chain's CDR3 is CACDTAGGGLSSWGTRQMFF. CDR3 in DNA: TGTGCCTGTGACACCGCAGGTGGGGGACTAAGCTCCTGGGGCACCCGACAGATGTTTTTC.

This clone occurred a few times. This likely stems from a read error, as it lies one base from a far larger clone. The chain couples TRDV2 to TRDJ1; 13 nucleotides align to TRDD3. The CDR3 consists of 23 residues. J lost 0 bases, V lost 5 bases, and 26 bases had no gene match. From germline, CDR1 is GEAIGNYY and CDR2 EKD. In nucleotides, the CDR3 is TGTGCCTGTGCCCCTATACCACTTCCTACAACTGGGGGATACGGGCCGCACACCGATAAACTCATCTTT. This codes for CACAPIPLPTTGGYGPHTDKLIF.

This clone was observed a few times. It differs at one base from a far larger clone, so likely a read error. The chain links TRDV2 to TRDJ1; D might be TRDD3 (5 bases). Trimming shortened V by 4 bases and J by 1 base, and 15 bases separated the two germline ends. The germline CDR1 and CDR2 sequences are GEAIGNYY and EKD. There are 15 residues in the CDR3. The chain's CDR3 is CACEGLGATTDKLIF. CDR3 nucleotide sequence: TGTGCCTGTGAGGGGCTGGGAGCCACCACCGATAAACTCATCTTT.

Note on this clone: A read error may explain this, as a much larger clone is one base away. The J gene is TRDJ1, the V gene TRDV2; D might be TRDD3 (5 bases). Trimming left V 3 bases short and J 0 bases short, with 13 bases between. CDR3 length: 15 residues. The germline CDR1 and CDR2 sequences are GEAIGNYY and EKD. In DNA, the CDR3 is TGTGCCTGTGACTCGCTACTGGCCCACACCGATAAACTCATCTTT. Encoded protein: CACDSLLAHTDKLIF.

Remarks on this clone: A far larger clone is off by one base, so a read error is likely. The V gene is TRDV2, the J gene TRDJ2; TRDD3 agrees at 7 bases. CDR1 and CDR2 from the germline V gene are GEAIGNYY and EKD. V lost 3 bases to trimming and J lost 0 bases; unmatched junction nucleotides: 21. The CDR3 loop spans 21 amino acids. The CDR3, as DNA: TGTGCCTGTGACTCCTTGGGACTGGGGTCGTCCGTCGAACCTTTGACAGCACAACTCTTCTTT. Translation gives CACDSLGLGSSVEPLTAQLFF.

By its share, this clone is hyperexpanded (1% or more). The same CDR3 arises from other DNA sequences in this sample as well. V is TRDV2 and J is TRDJ1, with 8 bases that match TRDD3. V lost 4 bases to trimming and J lost 0 bases; unmatched junction nucleotides: 9. Per the germline V gene, CDR1 is GEAIGNYY and CDR2 is EKD. The CDR3 contains 16 residues. In nucleotides, the CDR3 is TGTGCCTGTGATTTACTGGGGGCTCAGTACACCGATAAACTCATCTTT. It encodes CACDLLGAQYTDKLIF.